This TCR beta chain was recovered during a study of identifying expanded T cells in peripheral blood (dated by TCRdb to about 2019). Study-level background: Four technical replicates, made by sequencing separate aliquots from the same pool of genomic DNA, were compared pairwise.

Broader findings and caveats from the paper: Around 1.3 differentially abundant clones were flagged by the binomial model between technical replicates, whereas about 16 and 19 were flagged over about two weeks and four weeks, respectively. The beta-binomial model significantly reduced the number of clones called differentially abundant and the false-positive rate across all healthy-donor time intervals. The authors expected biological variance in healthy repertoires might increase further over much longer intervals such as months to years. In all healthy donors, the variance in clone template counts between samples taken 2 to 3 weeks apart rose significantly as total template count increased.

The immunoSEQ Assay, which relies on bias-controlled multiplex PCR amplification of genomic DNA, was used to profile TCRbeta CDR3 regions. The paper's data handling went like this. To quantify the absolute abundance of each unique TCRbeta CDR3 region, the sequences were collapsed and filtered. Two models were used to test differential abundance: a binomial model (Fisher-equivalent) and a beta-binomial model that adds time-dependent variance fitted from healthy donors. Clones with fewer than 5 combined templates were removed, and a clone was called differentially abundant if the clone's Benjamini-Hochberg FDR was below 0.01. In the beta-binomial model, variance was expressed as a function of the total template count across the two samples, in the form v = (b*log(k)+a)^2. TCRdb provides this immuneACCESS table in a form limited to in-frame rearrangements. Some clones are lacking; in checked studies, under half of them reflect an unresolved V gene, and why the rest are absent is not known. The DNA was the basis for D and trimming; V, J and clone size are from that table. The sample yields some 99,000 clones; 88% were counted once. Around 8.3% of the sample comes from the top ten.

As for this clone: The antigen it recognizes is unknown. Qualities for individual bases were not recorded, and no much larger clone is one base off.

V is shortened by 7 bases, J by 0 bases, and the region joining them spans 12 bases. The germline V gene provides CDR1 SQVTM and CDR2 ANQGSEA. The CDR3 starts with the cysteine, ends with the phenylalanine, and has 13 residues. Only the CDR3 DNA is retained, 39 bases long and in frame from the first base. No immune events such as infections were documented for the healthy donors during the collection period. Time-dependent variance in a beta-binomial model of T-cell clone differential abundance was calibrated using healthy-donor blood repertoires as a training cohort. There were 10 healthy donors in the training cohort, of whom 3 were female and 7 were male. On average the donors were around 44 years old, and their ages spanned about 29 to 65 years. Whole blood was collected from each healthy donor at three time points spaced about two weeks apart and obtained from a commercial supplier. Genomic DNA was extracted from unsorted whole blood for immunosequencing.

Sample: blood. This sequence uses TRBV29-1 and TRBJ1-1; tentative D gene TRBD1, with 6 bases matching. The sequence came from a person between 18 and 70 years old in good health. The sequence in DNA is TGCAGCGGAGCGAGACAGGTGAACACTGAAGCTTTCTTT. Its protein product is CSGARQVNTEAFF.